This is a list of T cell receptor beta chains from one sample in a study of blood T cell repertoires in COVID-19. Assay used: immunoSEQ multiplex PCR; TCRdb lists only in-frame clones, some missing. Of roughly 49,000 clones in the sample, around 87% were seen once. Sequencing was performed on peripheral blood. These receptors came from a middle-aged man with active COVID-19. Each CDR3 is given with its conserved first and last residue. Fields, in order: D gene, V gene, CDR3 length, J gene, clone size, CDR3 protein, CDR3 DNA. D genes are given only for firm matches. Rows give clone size only sometimes, using once, few, many, or a class for an expanded clone.

TRBD2	TRBV5-4	17	TRBJ2-2	NA	CASSPRSGGTNTGELFF	TGTGCCAGCAGTCCTCGGAGCGGGGGGACGAACACCGGGGAGCTGTTTTTT
NA	TRBV3-1/TRBV3-2	15	TRBJ2-1	NA	CASSQLAPTYNEQFF	TGTGCCAGCAGCCAGTTAGCGCCTACCTACAATGAGCAGTTCTTC
NA	TRBV29-1	13	TRBJ2-7	NA	CSVARQGTYEQYF	TGCAGCGTTGCCCGGCAGGGGACCTACGAGCAGTACTTC
TRBD1	TRBV3-1/TRBV3-2	16	TRBJ2-5	NA	CASSHRGQGILETQYF	TGTGCCAGCAGTCATCGGGGACAGGGGATTCTGGAGACCCAGTACTTC
TRBD1	TRBV4-3	13	TRBJ1-4	NA	CASSQYRGEKLFF	TGCGCCAGCAGCCAATACAGGGGTGAAAAACTGTTTTTT
NA	TRBV7-9	16	TRBJ1-6	NA	CASSLEGRGNNSPLHF	TGTGCCAGCAGCTTAGAGGGCAGGGGAAATAATTCACCCCTCCACTTT
TRBD1	TRBV6-4	15	TRBJ2-3	few	CASSDSGTGADTQYF	TGTGCCAGCAGTGACTCCGGGACAGGGGCAGATACGCAGTATTTT
NA	TRBV19	15	TRBJ2-7	NA	CASSMALDTAYEQYF	TGTGCCAGTAGTATGGCCCTGGACACAGCCTACGAGCAGTACTTC
TRBD1	TRBV15	18	TRBJ2-7	NA	CATSTEGSGQIASYEQYF	TGTGCCACCAGCACAGAGGGATCGGGACAGATAGCCTCCTACGAGCAGTACTTC
NA	TRBV19	14	TRBJ1-1	NA	CASSIGGLNTEAFF	TGTGCCAGTAGTATAGGCGGTCTGAACACTGAAGCTTTCTTT
NA	TRBV7-6	14	TRBJ2-3	NA	CASSNLGNTDTQYF	TGTGCCAGCAGCAACCTAGGAAATACAGATACGCAGTATTTT
TRBD1	TRBV5-1	15	TRBJ2-3	NA	CASSIGTGRADTQYF	TGCGCCAGCAGCATCGGGACAGGGCGCGCAGATACGCAGTATTTT
NA	TRBV19	14	TRBJ2-5	NA	CASSIGGVRETQYF	TGTGCCAGTAGTATAGGGGGGGTTCGGGAGACCCAGTACTTC
NA	TRBV11-2	14	TRBJ2-5	NA	CASRIRGLGETQYF	TGTGCCAGCAGGATAAGGGGTTTAGGAGAGACCCAGTACTTC
NA	TRBV7-9	14	TRBJ1-2	NA	CASSSVGTGNHGTF	NA
NA	TRBV19	13	TRBJ1-2	NA	CASGVTTTGGYTF	TGTGCCAGTGGGGTGACCACAACAGGTGGCTACACCTTC
NA	TRBV19	13	TRBJ2-5	NA	CASSQGGQETQYF	TGTGCCAGTAGTCAGGGGGGCCAAGAGACCCAGTACTTC
NA	TRBV12-3/TRBV12-4	11	TRBJ2-3	NA	CASSPGSTQYF	TGTGCCAGCAGCCCGGGGTCCACGCAGTATTTT
TRBD1	TRBV7-8	19	TRBJ2-6	NA	CASSELPGTGSSGANVLTF	TGTGCCAGCAGCGAATTGCCCGGGACAGGGTCATCTGGGGCCAACGTCCTGACTTTC
TRBD1	TRBV4-1	17	TRBJ2-5	NA	CASSQGPADRGQETQYF	TGCGCCAGCAGCCAAGGCCCGGCTGACAGGGGACAAGAGACCCAGTACTTC
TRBD1	TRBV9	15	TRBJ1-1	once	CASSAPRQGISEAFF	TGTGCCAGCAGCGCCCCTCGACAGGGTATTTCTGAAGCTTTCTTT
NA	TRBV12-3/TRBV12-4	12	TRBJ2-3	NA	CASSPTVDTQYF	TGTGCCAGCAGTCCGACAGTAGATACGCAGTATTTT
NA	TRBV2	14	TRBJ2-7	NA	CASTGQMTSYEQYF	TGTGCCAGCACTGGACAGATGACCTCCTACGAGCAGTACTTC
NA	TRBV11-2	13	TRBJ1-2	NA	CASSAPTGDGYTF	TGTGCCAGCAGCGCACCGACGGGAGATGGCTACACCTTC
TRBD1	TRBV11-3	15	TRBJ2-2	NA	CASSPQGQDTGELFF	TGTGCCAGCAGCCCCCAGGGACAGGACACCGGGGAGCTGTTTTTT